This T cell receptor (beta chain) was identified in a study of T-cell memory formation after mild COVID-19. Turning to the study itself: TCR clustering was largely donor specific.

Study conclusions and caveats: Second-wave clones reaching peak frequency on day 37 lacked confirmed SARS-CoV-2 specificity. Clones that contracted from day 15 to 85 had balanced CD4/CD8; later expanders were CD4+ biased.

Constant-segment-primed 5'RACE gave TCR alpha and TCR beta cDNA libraries with sample barcodes and UMIs. TCRdb re-derived calls from the 5' RACE reads in MiXCR, one entry per CDR3 protein. The sample comprises over 450,000 distinct CDR3 sequences, 20% of which are singletons, and around 12% rests with the top ten. Germline CDR1 reads SGHTA; CDR2 reads FQGTGA. With 5 bases clipped from V and 5 bases from J, the junction kept 12 bases outside the gene matches. The CDR3 has 17 residues. A note on this clonotype: The antigen is not known.

This receptor was taken from an adult woman who had mild COVID-19 (a few samples of this study predate the infection). Cell type and time point are not known. The V gene is TRBV7-3, the J gene TRBJ1-1; 12 bases fit TRBD1. Sequences were obtained from PBMCs or a T cell subset sorted from them (not recorded which). CDR3 bases: TGTGCCAGCAGCAAGAGAGGGACAGGGGGCCGCCTAACTGAAGCTTTCTTT. This sequence encodes CASSKRGTGGRLTEAFF.